Listed below are T cell receptor beta chains from one sample, sequenced in a study of cytotoxic CD8 clonotypes in ibrutinib-treated CLL. Some clones are missing from TCRdb's copy, which holds only in-frame ones; the method was immunoSEQ multiplex PCR. Found here are some 160,000 clones, 81% of them singletons; the top ten hold roughly 2%. The source was PBMCs, collected after 12 months of ibrutinib treatment. Receptors were obtained from a human donor with chronic lymphocytic leukemia. Both conserved end residues are part of each CDR3. The D gene is left open where the match is weak. A clone size is listed for some rows: how often the clone was seen (once, few, many), or a class if it is expanded.

d_call j_call clone_size v_call cdr3_aa cdr3_nt
TRBD2 TRBJ2-5 - TRBV5-1 CASSLGSSGGVRETQYF TGCGCCAGCAGCTTGGGGAGTAGCGGGGGGGTTCGTGAGACCCAGTACTTC
- TRBJ1-5 - TRBV6-1 CASSEIPQWQPQHF TGTGCCAGCAGTGAAATTCCCCAGTGGCAGCCCCAGCATTTT
- TRBJ2-7 - TRBV4-3 CASSQERTRSYEQYF TGCGCCAGCAGCCAAGAAAGGACCCGCTCCTACGAGCAGTACTTC
TRBD1 TRBJ2-1 - TRBV28 CASSLTGTAYNEQFF TGTGCCAGCAGCCTAACCGGGACAGCATACAATGAGCAGTTCTTC
- TRBJ1-1 - TRBV4-2 CASRLGWGGVRNTEAFF TGTGCCAGCAGACTAGGTTGGGGAGGGGTCCGGAACACTGAAGCTTTCTTT
- TRBJ2-2 - TRBV9 CASSPETGSSTTGELFF TGTGCCAGCAGCCCGGAAACCGGGTCCTCCACCACCGGGGAGCTGTTTTTT
- TRBJ2-2 - TRBV12-5 CASGLGLSIDAGELFF TGTGCTAGTGGTTTGGGGCTTTCCATTGACGCTGGGGAGCTGTTTTTT
TRBD2 TRBJ2-3 - TRBV28 CASGAGVDTQYF TGTGCCAGCGGGGCGGGAGTAGATACGCAGTATTTT
TRBD1 TRBJ1-2 - TRBV5-4 CASSRQTGEGYGYTF TGTGCCAGCAGCCGACAGACAGGGGAAGGCTATGGCTACACCTTC
- TRBJ1-5 - TRBV6-1 CASSETYSNQPQHF TGTGCCAGCAGCGAGACCTATAGCAATCAGCCCCAGCATTTT
- TRBJ1-2 - TRBV28 CASSDRWRSNYGYTF TGTGCCAGCAGTGACAGGTGGCGTTCTAACTATGGCTACACCTTC
TRBD1 TRBJ2-1 - TRBV2 CASSNQGASNEQFF TGTGCCAGCAGCAATCAGGGGGCCTCCAATGAGCAGTTCTTC
- TRBJ2-3 - TRBV6-1 CASSERGSTDTQYF TGTGCCAGCAGTGAAAGGGGAAGCACAGATACGCAGTATTTT
- TRBJ2-3 - TRBV10-3 CAISQLAERTDTQYF TGTGCCATCAGTCAGTTAGCGGAACGCACAGATACGCAGTATTTT
TRBD1 TRBJ2-6 few TRBV7-8 CASSPQGTGANVLTF TGTGCCAGCAGCCCACAGGGGACTGGGGCCAACGTCCTGACTTTC
- TRBJ1-2 - TRBV28 CASSPPGSYGYTF TGTGCCAGCAGTCCCCCAGGAAGCTATGGCTACACCTTC
TRBD1 TRBJ2-7 - TRBV15 CATSRAVGQGAGEQYF TGTGCCACCAGCAGAGCGGTAGGGCAGGGGGCGGGCGAGCAGTACTTC
TRBD1 TRBJ1-2 - TRBV5-8 CASSLHSQGINYGYTF TGTGCCAGCAGCTTGCACTCACAGGGGATTAACTATGGCTACACCTTC
- TRBJ1-3 - TRBV19 CASSKGYRDGSKVSGNTIYF TGTGCCAGTAGCAAAGGTTACCGGGACGGATCGAAGGTCTCTGGAAACACCATATATTTT
- TRBJ2-1 once TRBV12-5 CASDLVGSEQFF TGTGCTAGTGATTTGGTAGGTTCTGAGCAGTTCTTC
- TRBJ1-1 - TRBV7-8 CASSLGRWQGEGLRDKTTEAFF TGTGCCAGCAGCTTGGGGCGTTGGCAGGGAGAGGGCCTGAGGGACAAAACAACTGAAGCTTTCTTT
- TRBJ2-4 - TRBV19 CASSTELAKNIQYF TGTGCCAGTAGTACAGAACTAGCCAAAAACATTCAGTACTTC
- TRBJ1-1 - TRBV10-3 CAIGGGLNTEAFF TGTGCCATCGGGGGGGGGCTCAACACTGAAGCTTTCTTT
- TRBJ1-4 - TRBV30 CAWSQGEKLFF TGTGCCTGGAGTCAGGGAGAAAAACTGTTTTTT
- TRBJ2-5 - TRBV18 CASSPNPQETQYF TGTGCCAGCTCACCAAATCCGCAAGAGACCCAGTACTTC
- TRBJ2-7 - TRBV28 CASNPPDYEQYF TGTGCCAGCAATCCTCCTGACTACGAGCAGTACTTC
TRBD1 TRBJ1-2 - TRBV28 CASSTGAQGGGYTF TGTGCCAGCAGCACCGGGGCCCAGGGGGGTGGCTACACCTTC
- TRBJ2-1 - TRBV6-1 CASREQAIEQFF TGTGCCAGCAGGGAACAGGCGATTGAGCAGTTCTTC
TRBD2 TRBJ2-5 - TRBV9 CASSVAGTGGPQETQYF TGTGCCAGCAGCGTAGCAGGAACGGGGGGGCCCCAAGAGACCCAGTACTTC
TRBD2 TRBJ2-7 - TRBV28 CASSFSLAGLSYEQYF TGTGCCAGCAGTTTTAGTCTAGCGGGACTATCCTACGAGCAGTACTTC
- TRBJ2-7 once TRBV7-9 CASSLAGPGVQTYEQYF TGTGCCAGCAGCTTAGCGGGGCCAGGGGTACAAACCTACGAGCAGTACTTC
TRBD1 TRBJ1-5 - TRBV5-1 CASGDRAGQPQHF TGCGCCAGCGGGGACAGGGCCGGTCAGCCCCAGCATTTT
TRBD2 TRBJ2-3 - TRBV2 CASSASGSKADTQYF TGTGCCAGCAGTGCTAGCGGGTCGAAGGCAGATACGCAGTATTTT
TRBD1 TRBJ2-2 - TRBV5-1 CASNPGDRDTGELFF TGCGCCAGCAACCCCGGGGACAGGGACACCGGGGAGCTGTTTTTT
- TRBJ2-7 - TRBV5-4 CASSFPGQPYEQYF TGTGCCAGCAGCTTCCCGGGACAACCCTACGAGCAGTACTTC
- TRBJ2-7 - TRBV7-8 CASSPWGGALYEQYF TGTGCCAGCAGCCCATGGGGGGGGGCTCTCTACGAGCAGTACTTC
- TRBJ2-1 few TRBV4-3 CASSQERGATYNEQFF TGCGCCAGCAGCCAAGAACGGGGGGCCACCTACAATGAGCAGTTCTTC
- TRBJ1-1 once TRBV6-5 CASSPQRVIPEAFF TGTGCCAGCAGTCCGCAGCGGGTGATCCCTGAAGCTTTCTTT